Described below is a single T cell receptor beta chain sequence and its context. What antigen it recognizes has not been identified. There are no base qualities to consult, and no much larger clone falls within one base. The data derive from a study of control samples from healthy donors and cancer patients (TCRdb year 2020). Libraries were constructed by the immunoSEQ multiplex PCR assay. This is the immuneACCESS table as TCRdb keeps it, with only in-frame sequences that have V and J called. A part of the clones is gone; compared with another copy, unresolved V genes explain less than half, and the rest is unexplained. The sample contains about 110,000 clones, about 80% of them found a single time. The ten top clones hold about 13% of the sample. The clonotype was recovered from a woman in her 50s in good health. Sequencing was done on a sample of blood.

At the DNA level, the sequence is TGTGCCAGCAGTTTACCCCCGAACTCCTACGAGCAGTACTTC. The encoded protein is CASSLPPNSYEQYF. This chain is built from TRBV28 and TRBJ2-7, with the D gene uncertain. CDR1 and CDR2, per the germline V gene, are MDHEN and SYDVKM. Deletion took 2 bases off V and 0 bases off J, with a span of 8 bases between the germline ends. The CDR3 spans 14 residues, from the cysteine through the phenylalanine. Just the 42-base CDR3 DNA is kept, in frame starting at base 1.